A single sample is the source of the 27 T cell receptor beta chains below, sequenced in a study of neurological immune-mediated disorders (dated by TCRdb to about 2019). Library preparation employed 5' RACE. The sample was run on an Illumina HiSeq 2500. Through fastp at Q25 and MiXCR, TCRdb rebuilt clones from the public reads, retaining in-frame beta chains. Rows merge per CDR3 protein into single entries with the most common DNA and genes. This sample gives tens of thousands of distinct CDR3 sequences in total; roughly 15% of them show up just once. Clones ranked in the top ten supply 15% of the sample. Sequenced input: PBMCs. The receptors here all came from a woman aged 35 to 49 in good health.

The sample holds many counts of this clonotype. The gene calls are TRBV5-1 and TRBJ2-5; TRBD1 agrees at 12 bases. J lost 4 bases, V lost 3 bases, and 10 bases had no gene match. Germline V CDR1 and CDR2: SGHRS, YFSETQ. CDR3 length equals 17 residues. DNA of the CDR3: TGCGCCAGCAGCTCAACACCGGGACAGGGGGCCGGAGAGACCCAGTACTTC. Protein: CASSSTPGQGAGETQYF.

Many counts were recorded for this clonotype. The CDR3 reads CATSDAGTGGNTGELFF. The DNA for the CDR3 is TGTGCCACCAGTGATGCTGGGACAGGGGGGAACACCGGGGAGCTGTTTTTT. The rearrangement joins TRBV24-1 to TRBJ2-2, with TRBD1 identical over 11 bases. CDR3 length: 17 amino acids. The V segment lost 3 bases and the J segment 1 base; nucleotides outside the gene matches: 3. Germline CDR1 and CDR2: KGHDR and SFDVKD.

This clonotype was counted ten times or more. The chain recombines TRBV19 with TRBJ1-2, with D perhaps TRBD1 (5 bases). CDR1 and CDR2 (germline): LNHDA, SQIVND (reference sequence). V dropped 0 bases and J dropped 3 bases, with 14 bases sitting between them. The CDR3 is 16 amino acids. Written as DNA, the CDR3 is TGTGCCAGTAGTATAGATGCCCTGGGGCAGTACTATGGCTACACCTTC. Residues: CASSIDALGQYYGYTF.

This clonotype has ten or more counts. The chain joins TRBV2 to TRBJ2-1, with 8 bases aligning to TRBD1. Germline V gene sequence: CDR1 SNHLY, CDR2 FYNNEI. The CDR3 has 15 amino acids. Germline trimming cut 3 bases from V and 2 bases from J; bases unmatched to any gene: 3. In DNA form, the CDR3 reads TGTGCCAGCAGTGAGGGACAGGTCCCCTACAATGAGCAGTTCTTC. Translated, it gives CASSEGQVPYNEQFF. Combining the CDR3 with reference TRBV2 and TRBJ2-1 gives the whole variable domain EPEVTQTPSHQVTQMGQEVILRCVPISNHLYFYWYRQILGQKVEFLVSFYNNEISEKSEIFDDQFSVERPDGSNFTLKIRSTKLEDSAMYFCASSEGQVPYNEQFFGPGTRLTVL.

This clonotype occurred a few times. The V and J genes are TRBV4-1 and TRBJ2-1; 13 nucleotides line up with TRBD2. This CDR3 has 16 amino acids. Germline V gene data show CDR1 as MGHRA and CDR2 as YSYEKL. J lost 10 bases, V lost 1 base, and 7 bases had no gene match. The CDR3 DNA sequence: TGCGCCAGCAGCCAAGCGGGGACTAGCGGGACCAGGGAGCAGTTCTTC. Its protein is CASSQAGTSGTREQFF.

At least ten counts were recorded for this clonotype. The gene calls are TRBV7-3 and TRBJ1-2, with 7 bases fitting TRBD1. Germline loops: CDR1 SGHTA, CDR2 FQGTGA. V was pared by 2 bases and J by 5 bases, with 11 bases of the junction left unmatched. The CDR3 runs to 16 residues. CDR3 loop: CASSLPLAGTEYGYTF. The DNA for the CDR3 is TGTGCCAGCAGCTTACCGCTTGCCGGGACAGAGTATGGCTACACCTTC.

This clonotype appeared many times. This chain links TRBV20-1 with TRBJ1-2; D is undetermined. V lost 1 base to trimming and J lost 4 bases, with 10 bases between them. Per germline, CDR1 DFQATT and CDR2 SNEGSKA (reference sequence). The CDR3 runs 13 residues. The CDR3 DNA sequence: TGCAGTGCTAGAGTGGCAGAGAGCTATGGCTACACCTTC. Translating it yields CSARVAESYGYTF.

V gene TRBV19 combines with J gene TRBJ1-2; 8 nucleotides line up with TRBD1. V lost 8 bases, J lost 6 bases, and 8 bases stayed unmatched. Germline CDR1 is LNHDA and CDR2 is SQIVND (reference sequence). This CDR3 is built from 13 residues. CDR3 DNA sequence: TGTGCCAGTTGGACAGGGCGGGGTGATGGCTACACCTTC. Encoded protein: CASWTGRGDGYTF.

This clonotype was recorded many times. The chain has TRBV6-5 and TRBJ2-5; D is perhaps TRBD1 (5 bases). Germline V lookup: CDR1 MNHEY, CDR2 SVGAGI. V lost 0 bases and J 3 bases, leaving 11 bases between the germline ends. CDR3 size: 15 residues. The CDR3 loop is CASSYSLEGEETQYF. The CDR3 DNA sequence: TGTGCCAGCAGTTACTCGTTGGAAGGGGAAGAGACCCAGTACTTC.

This clonotype was picked up many times. J is TRBJ2-7 and V is TRBV29-1; D is possibly TRBD1 (6 bases). Germline V gene sequence: CDR1 SQVTM, CDR2 ANQGSEA. This CDR3 region has 13 residues. V shed 4 bases and J shed 2 bases, with 12 bases lying between them. CDR3 in DNA: TGCAGCGTTGCGAGGGGGACAACCTACGAGCAGTACTTC. Amino acids: CSVARGTTYEQYF.

This clonotype was seen many times. This sequence joins TRBV29-1 and TRBJ1-1; 7 bases are a match to TRBD1. Germline V gene lookup returns CDR1 SQVTM and CDR2 ANQGSEA. The CDR3 runs to 15 residues. Trimming removed 5 bases from V and 5 bases from J; junction bases left unmatched: 14. The DNA of the CDR3 is TGCAGCGTTCAAATTAGACAGGGAAGGGGAACTGAAGCTTTCTTT. This gives the protein CSVQIRQGRGTEAFF.

The table lists this clonotype with many counts. J is TRBJ1-4 and V is TRBV5-1, with D possibly TRBD1 on 6 matching bases. This CDR3 has 16 amino acids. The germline CDR1 and CDR2 sequences are SGHRS and YFSETQ. Trimming took off 2 bases at V and 5 bases at J, with 16 bases between the two ends. The CDR3 sequence: CASSFYRGETNEKLFF. Here the CDR3 DNA reads TGCGCCAGCAGCTTCTATAGGGGGGAGACAAATGAAAAACTGTTTTTT.

Many counts were recorded for this clonotype. The chain combines TRBV6-5 with TRBJ1-3; D remains ambiguous. The CDR3 covers 15 residues. Trimming removed 5 bases from V and 0 bases from J, with 11 bases in between. From germline, CDR1 is MNHEY and CDR2 SVGAGI. The CDR3 loop reads CASSLKGTSGNTIYF. The CDR3 DNA sequence: TGTGCCAGCAGTCTTAAGGGTACCTCTGGAAACACCATATATTTT.

This clonotype was seen at least ten times. The V and J genes are TRBV28 and TRBJ1-3; 8 nucleotides match TRBD1. Germline values: CDR1 MDHEN, CDR2 SYDVKM. The CDR3 sequence is 20 residues long. V was clipped by 4 bases and J by 0 bases; unmatched bases: 17. The CDR3 DNA reads as TGTGCCAGCAGTTCCCCCTCGCCAGGGGGCTTACAATTCTCTGGAAACACCATATATTTT. Residues: CASSSPSPGGLQFSGNTIYF.

This clonotype was recorded many times. The chain carries TRBV7-2 and TRBJ2-7, with D perhaps matching TRBD1 or TRBD2 (5 bases each). Trimming left V 1 base short and J 2 bases short, with 9 bases between. The CDR3 is 14 residues long. CDR1 and CDR2 from the germline V gene are SGHTA and FQGNSA. The CDR3 DNA reads as TGTGCCAGCAGCTTAGACCTGGGGGCCTACGAGCAGTACTTC. Protein sequence: CASSLDLGAYEQYF.

This clonotype was seen repeatedly, ten times or more. The chain is built from TRBV7-2 and TRBJ1-1; D unresolved. The CDR3 consists of 15 residues. Between the trimmed V and J ends, which lost 1 base and 4 bases, there was a span of 13 bases. The V gene's germline CDR1 is SGHTA and CDR2 FQGNSA. CDR3 DNA: TGTGCCAGCAGCTTAGACTCCCTGGGTAGCACTGAAGCTTTCTTT. The encoded protein is CASSLDSLGSTEAFF. Full variable domain (rest looked up from reference TRBV7-2 and TRBJ1-1): GAGVSQSPSNKVTEKGKDVELRCDPISGHTALYWYRQSLGQGLEFLIYFQGNSAPDKSGLPSDRFSAERTGGSVSTLTIQRTQQEDSAVYLCASSLDSLGSTEAFFGQGTRLTVV.

This clonotype was recorded many times. An end of the junction does not agree with germline; a read error may underlie this. The rearrangement links TRBV28 to TRBJ1-1; 9 bases are shared with TRBD1. The CDR3 runs to 17 residues. Germline-derived CDR1 and CDR2 are MDHEN and SYDVKM. The CDR3 DNA sequence: TGTGCCAGCAGCTTATCCGGACAGGGGCGGATGAACACTGAAGCTTTCTTT. Its protein product is CASSLSGQGRMNTEAFF.

There are many counts of this clonotype. V is TRBV4-3 and J is TRBJ2-2, with 9 bases that match TRBD2. The CDR3 has 16 amino acids. Losses at the gene ends were 1 base for V and 7 bases for J; bases not matched to a gene: 7. CDR1 LGHNA and CDR2 YSLEER come from the germline V gene. CDR3 in DNA: TGCGCCAGCAGCCAAGTGCGGGGGGGCTCGGGCGGGGAGCTGTTTTTT. The encoded protein is CASSQVRGGSGGELFF.

The table lists this clonotype with many counts. The chain employs TRBV12-5 and TRBJ2-3, with D possibly being TRBD1 (6 bases). Trimming pared 7 bases from V and 1 base from J, leaving 18 bases between. Germline CDR1 is LGHNT and CDR2 is FRNRAP. CDR3 length: 16 residues. The CDR3 loop reads CASAGPVGGGTDTQYF. Written as DNA, the CDR3 is TGTGCTAGTGCCGGACCCGTAGGGGGTGGCACAGATACGCAGTATTTT. The variable domain in full, with the rest retrieved from reference TRBV12-5 and TRBJ2-3, is DARVTQTPRHKVTEMGQEVTMRCQPILGHNTVFWYRQTMMQGLELLAYFRNRAPLDDSGMPKDRFSAEMPDATLATLKIQPSEPRDSAVYFCASAGPVGGGTDTQYFGPGTRLTVL.

This chain uses TRBV7-3 with TRBJ1-5; no firm D call. V was clipped by 3 bases and J by 7 bases, with 1 base between them. The length of the CDR3 is 10 residues. Germline CDR1 SGHTA, CDR2 FQGTGA. The CDR3 coding sequence is TGTGCCAGCAGCTTCCAGCCCCAGCATTTT. Protein product: CASSFQPQHF.

This clonotype was detected many times. The chain has TRBV12-3 or TRBV12-4 and TRBJ1-5; 11 bases agree with TRBD1. The CDR3 spans 17 residues. V gave up 4 bases and J gave up 4 bases; unmatched junction bases: 9. CDR3 nucleotide sequence: TGTGCCAGCAGTTCCGGGACAGGGGGGCGGAGGAATCAGCCCCAGCATTTT. It yields the protein CASSSGTGGRRNQPQHF.

In this sample, this clonotype turned up many times. The chain is built from TRBV5-8 and TRBJ2-5; D unclear. The V end lost 3 bases, the J end lost 5 bases, and 23 bases lay between the germline ends. The germline CDR1 and CDR2 sequences are SGHTS and YDEGEE. This CDR3 contains 17 residues. The CDR3 sequence is CASSSEVWAEPFETQYF. CDR3 nucleotides: TGTGCCAGCAGCTCCGAGGTATGGGCGGAACCTTTCGAGACCCAGTACTTC.

Regarding this clonotype: This CDR3 fails to terminate in the conserved phenylalanine or tryptophan, so it likely reflects a read error. The rearrangement links TRBV5-1 to TRBJ2-1, with D possibly being TRBD1 (6 bases). With 0 bases removed from V and 4 bases from J, the gap between germline ends came to 14 bases. The germline V gene has CDR1 SGHRS and CDR2 YFSETQ. This CDR3 comprises 16 residues. The CDR3 DNA is TGCGCCAGCAGCTTGGCCGGGACAAGCTCATACAATGAGCAGTTCTCC. Translated: CASSLAGTSSYNEQFS.

The sample holds many counts of this clonotype. This chain joins TRBV20-1 and TRBJ2-5; unclear D gene. The CDR3 covers 11 residues. Germline V gene sequence: CDR1 DFQATT, CDR2 SNEGSKA (reference sequence). Trimming left V 4 bases short and J 5 bases short, with 8 bases between. CDR3 sequence: CSATETETQYF. The DNA of the CDR3 is TGCAGTGCTACTGAGACGGAGACCCAGTACTTC.

In DNA form, the CDR3 reads TGTGCCAGCATCCGAAAGGGGAACACCGGGGAGCTGTTTTTT. Protein product: CASIRKGNTGELFF. The V call is TRBV27, the J call TRBJ2-2, with D unclear. The CDR3 loop spans 14 amino acids. Germline CDR1 MNHEY, CDR2 SMNVEV (reference sequence). The ends were cut back, 7 bases at V and 1 base at J, with 10 bases in the middle.

This clonotype was picked up many times. V and J are TRBV20-1 and TRBJ1-5; D might be TRBD1 (6 bases). CDR1 and CDR2 from the germline V gene are DFQATT and SNEGSKA (reference sequence). V was trimmed by 3 bases and J by 5 bases, leaving 17 bases between them. The CDR3 length is 15 residues. CDR3 nucleotides: TGCAGTGCTAGTAAACCCCCAGGGGTCTATCAGCCCCAGCATTTT. It is translated as CSASKPPGVYQPQHF.

The chain is built from TRBV5-5 and TRBJ2-5; weak D call: TRBD1 (6 bases). CDR1 is SGHKS and CDR2 is YYEKEE in the germline V gene (reference sequence). Trimming removed 2 bases from V and 2 bases from J, with 10 bases in between. The CDR3 consists of 14 residues. For the CDR3, the DNA is TGTGCCAGCAGCTTCGACGGACAGCAAGAGACCCAGTACTTC. It translates to CASSFDGQQETQYF.